This T cell receptor beta chain emerged from a study of CXCR3-negative and CXCR3-positive naive CD8 T cells (dated by TCRdb to about 2019). As for the study more broadly: In total, 130 million to 150 million TRB reads were obtained, which works out to roughly 1.5 +/- 0.3 million reads per library. Naive subsets from 5 donors and memory cells from 3 donors were included in the TRBV-TRBJ cluster analysis. The diversity and physicochemical repertoire analyses included under 12 donors pooled from two independent experiments.

To note about this clonotype: Its antigen specificity is not known.

Results and caveats for the whole study, not just this receptor: Because surface CD5, which is linked to self-reactivity in mice, was comparable between the naive subsets, TCR interaction strength was also inferred from the physicochemical properties of TRB CDR3s. TRBV-TRBJ usage was similar between naive CXCR3-negative and CXCR3-positive cells from the same donor, while memory cells showed distinct patterns. Compared with CXCR3-negative naive cells, CXCR3-positive naive cells had TRB CDR3s with higher hydrophobicity (lower Kidera factor 4), lower energy, and higher strength and volume indices. Repertoire diversity was comparably high in both naive subsets but much lower in memory CD8+ T cells. Freshly isolated PBMCs were used for most assays because CXCR3 expression went down partially after cryopreservation.

From a lookup of the germline V gene (reference sequence), CDR1 and CDR2 are LNHDA and SQIVND. The CDR3 numbers 15 residues from cysteine through phenylalanine. DNA was not recorded. For every CD8+ T cell subset, around 300,000 cells were flow-sorted straight into RLT lysis buffer, and each subset was sorted in triplicate. To exclude memory contaminants, naive CD8+ T cells were stringently defined as CD45RO-CCR7+CD27+CD95-. Using standard density gradient centrifugation, peripheral blood mononuclear cells were isolated from buffy coats. Naive CXCR3-negative and CXCR3-positive CD8+ T cells were flow-sorted on a FACSAria III. An RNeasy Mini Kit was used to extract total RNA from the sorted cells. Sequencing used a NextSeq 550. The Human TCR Profiling Kit (MiLaboratory) was used to prepare UMI-labeled 5' RACE TRB cDNA libraries. cDNA synthesis used the entire amount of extracted RNA, and PCR amplification then used the entire amount of cDNA produced. Libraries were prepared in parallel using an identical number of PCR cycles. From the authors' description of their analysis: MIGEC and MiXCR extracted about 50,000 +/- 10,000 unique UMI-labeled TRB cDNA molecules per library, requiring at least two reads per UMI. On average, each library contained approximately 40,000 +/- 10,000 functional in-frame TRB CDR3 nucleotide clonotypes without stop codons. Diversity metrics, including normalized Shannon-Wiener and Chao1, were computed in VDJtools after downsampling to 5000 UMI-labeled TRB molecules per sample. VDJtools computed clonotype-size-weighted physicochemical properties of the central five CDR3 residues: interaction energy, strength, volume and Kidera factor 4. Reprocessed by TCRdb, the reads give a single entry per CDR3 protein sequence, without DNA. The V and J calls were determined by TCRdb, not by the authors. For this sample, the table gives about 98,000 distinct CDR3 sequences. The top ten clones comprise around 0.82% of the sample.

Sequenced: naive CXCR3+ CD8+ T cells from blood. In light of the paper, this sample's cell subset or site label describes: CD45RO-CCR7+CD27+CD95- naive CD8+ T cells expressing CXCR3 (TNR3+). This sequence originates from a human donor in good health. Some clones in this sample may be carry-over from other donors' samples. The chain is assembled from TRBV19 and TRBJ2-1; TCRdb designates TRBD2, a call that cannot be tested without DNA. The CDR3 amino acid sequence is: CASTNSPGLAGGQFF.